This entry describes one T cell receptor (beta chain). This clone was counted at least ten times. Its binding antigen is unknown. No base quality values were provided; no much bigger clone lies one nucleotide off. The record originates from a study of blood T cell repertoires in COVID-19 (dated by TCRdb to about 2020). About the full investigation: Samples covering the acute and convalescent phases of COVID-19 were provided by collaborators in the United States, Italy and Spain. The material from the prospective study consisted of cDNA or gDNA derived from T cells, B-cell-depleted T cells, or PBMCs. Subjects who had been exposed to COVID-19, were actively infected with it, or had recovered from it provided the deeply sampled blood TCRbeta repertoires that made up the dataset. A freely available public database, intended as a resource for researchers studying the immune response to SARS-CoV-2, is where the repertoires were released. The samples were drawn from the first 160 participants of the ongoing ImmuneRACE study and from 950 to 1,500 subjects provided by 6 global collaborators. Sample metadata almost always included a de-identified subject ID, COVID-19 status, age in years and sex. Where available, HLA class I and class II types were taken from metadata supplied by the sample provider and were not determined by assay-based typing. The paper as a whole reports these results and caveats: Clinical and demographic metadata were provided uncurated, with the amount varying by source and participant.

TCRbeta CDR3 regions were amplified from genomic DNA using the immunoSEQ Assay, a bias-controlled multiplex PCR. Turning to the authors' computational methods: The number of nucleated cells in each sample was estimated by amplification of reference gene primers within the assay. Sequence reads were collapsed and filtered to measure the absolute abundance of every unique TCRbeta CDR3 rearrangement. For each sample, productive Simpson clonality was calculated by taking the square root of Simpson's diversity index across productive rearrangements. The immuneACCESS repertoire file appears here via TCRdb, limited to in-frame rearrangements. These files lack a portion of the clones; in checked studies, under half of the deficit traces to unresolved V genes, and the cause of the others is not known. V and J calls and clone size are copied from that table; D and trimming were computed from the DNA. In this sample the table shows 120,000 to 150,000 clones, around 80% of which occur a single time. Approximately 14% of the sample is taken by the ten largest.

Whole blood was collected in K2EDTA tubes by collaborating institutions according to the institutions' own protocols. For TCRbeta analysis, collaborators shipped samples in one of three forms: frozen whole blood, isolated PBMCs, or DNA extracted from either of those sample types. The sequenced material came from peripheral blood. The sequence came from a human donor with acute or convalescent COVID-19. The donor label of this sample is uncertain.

The CDR3 has the sequence CASSLGLAQETQYF. The DNA is as follows: TGTGCCAGCAGCTTAGGACTAGCCCAAGAGACCCAGTACTTC. The rearrangement combines TRBV7-9 with TRBJ2-5, with TRBD2 identical over 7 junction bases. From the germline V gene (reference sequence), CDR1 is SEHNR and CDR2 is FQNEAQ. The CDR3 spans 14 residues, from the cysteine through the phenylalanine. The retained sequence is limited to the CDR3, 42 bases, with the frame set at the first base. The V end gives up 1 base and the J end 1 base, leaving 0 bases in the junction not matched to a gene.